This TCR beta chain was identified in a study of cytomegalovirus exposure and HLA in healthy donors. Overall study results and limits: Researchers counted roughly 150 TCR beta chains as cytomegalovirus-associated. Later work showed greater clonal expansion in HLA-associated TCR beta chains than in equally common others. Association of a missense DCLRE1C variant with TCR beta V- and J-gene trimming was reported in a later analysis.

The PCR employed 60 Vbeta primers together with 13 Jbeta primers. Per the authors' pipeline: Later, 80 million or so unique TCR beta chains were counted in an analysis, and roughly 11 million of them were shared. Method: immunoSEQ multiplex PCR; TCRdb's copy keeps in-frame clones and lacks some. The V and J calls and clone size come from that table; D and trimming were worked out from the DNA. The sample holds 150,000 to 200,000 clones, about 72% seen once. Concerning this clone itself: The antigen remains undetermined.

Between the trimmed V and J ends, which lost 4 bases and 6 bases, there was a span of 9 bases. From germline, CDR1 is ENHRY and CDR2 SYGVKD. The CDR3 runs to 12 residues. This TCR was sampled from a girl aged 10 to 17 in good health and CMV-seronegative. The chain recombines TRBV10-3 with TRBJ1-2, with a tentative D call TRBD1 (6 bases). Input material: PBMCs. CDR3 bases: TGTGCCATCAGTGTGCAGGGGAATGGCTACACCTTC. It codes for CAISVQGNGYTF.